This T cell receptor (beta chain) was profiled in a study of cytomegalovirus exposure and HLA in healthy donors. In the study overall: Researchers found that roughly 80% of about 400 genotyped donors fell within the Caucasian-associated ancestry cluster. General study points: 87-base-pair reads could not separate some V segments, including TRBV6-2 and TRBV6-3.

Germline trimming cut 5 bases from V and 6 bases from J; bases unmatched to any gene: 4. There are 13 residues in the CDR3. The germline gives CDR1 KGHSH, CDR2 LQKENI. Comment on this clone: What it binds is not known.

This PCR relied on a set of 60 Vbeta primers and 13 Jbeta primers. Some clones are missing from TCRdb's copy, which holds only in-frame ones; the method was immunoSEQ multiplex PCR. The table has approximately 220,000 clones, about 74% seen once; the top ten hold under 2%. Donors were ostensibly healthy at sampling, although undocumented immune exposures were probable. The source is a woman aged 30 to 39 in good health and CMV-seronegative. The sequenced sample was PBMCs. V and J are TRBV18 and TRBJ2-7, with 10 bases matching TRBD1. CDR3 protein: CASSKRDRGEQYF. In DNA form, the CDR3 reads TGTGCCAGCTCAAAACGGGACAGGGGCGAGCAGTACTTC.